This record looks at one T cell receptor beta chain sequence and its context. The data were taken from a study of shared clonotypes between healthy human individuals. Donors were healthy HIV-negative adults without recent acute infections or vaccinations. Methods used by the authors: Filtering of immunoSEQ junctional sequences could not match full-length read filtering. The assay was immunoSEQ multiplex PCR, and TCRdb's table has in-frame clones only and misses some. D and trimming come from the DNA, and the V and J calls and clone size come from that table. The table includes 2 million to 2.5 million clones, 90% to 97% detected once. The CDR3 sequence is 15 residues long. The germline V gene has CDR1 MGHDK and CDR2 SYGVNS. Trimming stripped 4 bases from V and 1 base from J, with 14 bases between.

This clonotype was sampled from a man younger than 35 in good health. The chain joins TRBV25-1 to TRBJ2-7; D call uncertain. Material for sequencing was naive CD4+ T cells sorted from blood. Subset given: CD45RA+ positively selected. This CDR3 is CASSARKGLSYEQYF. The CDR3 region has the DNA TGTGCCAGCAGTGCCCGGAAAGGGCTATCCTACGAGCAGTACTTC.